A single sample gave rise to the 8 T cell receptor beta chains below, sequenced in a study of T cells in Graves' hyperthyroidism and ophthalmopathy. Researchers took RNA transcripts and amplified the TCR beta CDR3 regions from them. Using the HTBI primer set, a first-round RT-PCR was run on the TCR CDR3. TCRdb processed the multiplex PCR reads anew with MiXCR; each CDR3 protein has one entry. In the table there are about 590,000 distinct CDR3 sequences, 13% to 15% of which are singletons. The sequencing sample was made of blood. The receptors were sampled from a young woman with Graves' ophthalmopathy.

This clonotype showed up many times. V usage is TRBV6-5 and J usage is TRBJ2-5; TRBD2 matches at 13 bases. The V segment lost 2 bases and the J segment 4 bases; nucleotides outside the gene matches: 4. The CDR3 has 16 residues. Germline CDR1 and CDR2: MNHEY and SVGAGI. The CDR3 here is CASSYAGTSGIETQYF. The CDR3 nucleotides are TGTGCCAGCAGTTACGCCGGGACTAGCGGGATAGAGACCCAGTACTTC.

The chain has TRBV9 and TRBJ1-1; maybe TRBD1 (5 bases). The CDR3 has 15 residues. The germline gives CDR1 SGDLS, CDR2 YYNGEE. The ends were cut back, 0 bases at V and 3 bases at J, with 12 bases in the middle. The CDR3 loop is CASSVVGRGDTEAFF. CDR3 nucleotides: TGTGCCAGCAGCGTAGTGGGGCGTGGGGACACTGAAGCTTTCTTT.

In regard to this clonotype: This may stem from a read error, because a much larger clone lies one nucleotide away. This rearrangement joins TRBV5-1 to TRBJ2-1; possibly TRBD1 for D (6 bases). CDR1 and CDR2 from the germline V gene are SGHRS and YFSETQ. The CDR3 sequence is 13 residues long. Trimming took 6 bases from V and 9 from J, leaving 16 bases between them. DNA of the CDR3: TGCGCCAGCAAAGAGGGGGAGTGGGGTGAGCAGTTCTTC. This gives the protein CASKEGEWGEQFF.

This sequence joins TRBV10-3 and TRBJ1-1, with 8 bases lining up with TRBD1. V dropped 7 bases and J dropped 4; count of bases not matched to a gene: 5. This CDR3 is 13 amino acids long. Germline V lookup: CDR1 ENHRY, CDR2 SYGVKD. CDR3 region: CAINSGGGTEAFF. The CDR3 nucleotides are TGTGCCATCAACTCAGGGGGCGGCACTGAAGCTTTCTTT.

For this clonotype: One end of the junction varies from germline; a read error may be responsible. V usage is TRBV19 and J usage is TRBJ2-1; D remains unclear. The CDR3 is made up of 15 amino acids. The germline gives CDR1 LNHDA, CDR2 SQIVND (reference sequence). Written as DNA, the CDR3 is TGTACCAGTAGTATAGATGGTGGCGGCTACAATGAGCAGTTCTTC. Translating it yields CTSSIDGGGYNEQFF. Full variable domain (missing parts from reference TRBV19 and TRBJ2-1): DGGITQSPKYLFRKEGQNVTLSCEQNLNHDAMYWYRQDPGQGLRLIYYSQIVNDFQKGDIAEGYSVSREKKESFPLTVTSAQKNPTAFYLCTSSIDGGGYNEQFFGPGTRLTVL.

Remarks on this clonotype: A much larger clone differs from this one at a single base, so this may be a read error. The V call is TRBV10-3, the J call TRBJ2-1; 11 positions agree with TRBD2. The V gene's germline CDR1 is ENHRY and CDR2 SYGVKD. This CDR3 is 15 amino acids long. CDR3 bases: TGTGCCACACGAGCCGGGACTAGCGGTTACAATGAGCAGCTCTTC. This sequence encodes CATRAGTSGYNEQLF.

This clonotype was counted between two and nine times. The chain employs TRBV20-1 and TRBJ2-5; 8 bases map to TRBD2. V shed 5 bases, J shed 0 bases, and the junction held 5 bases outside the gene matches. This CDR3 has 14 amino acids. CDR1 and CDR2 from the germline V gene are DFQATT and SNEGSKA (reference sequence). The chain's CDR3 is CSAYGLANQETQYF. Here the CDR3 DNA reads TGCAGTGCTTATGGACTAGCCAACCAAGAGACCCAGTACTTC.

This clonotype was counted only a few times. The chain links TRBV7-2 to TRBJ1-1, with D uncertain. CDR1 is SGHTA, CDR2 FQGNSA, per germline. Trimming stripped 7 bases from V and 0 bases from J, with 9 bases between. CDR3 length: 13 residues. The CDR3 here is CASNHGMNTEAFF. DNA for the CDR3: TGTGCCAGCAACCATGGTATGAACACTGAAGCTTTCTTT.